The 12 T cell receptor beta chains presented below share a single source sample, sequenced in a study of CD8+ T cells in alopecia areata. Isolated RNA was reverse transcribed into cDNA used as the sequencing template. Sequencing was performed with immunoSEQ multiplex PCR; in TCRdb, only in-frame clones are kept and a portion is missing. The repertoire has 200,000 to 250,000 clones, more than 45% of them found once; the top ten carry under 0.5%. The source was CD4+ T cells sorted from blood, collected at week 0. These TCRs come from a human donor with alopecia areata.

The chain employs TRBV7-2 and TRBJ2-6; D is unresolved. V lost 5 bases and J 0 bases, leaving 11 bases between the germline ends. Germline V gene sequence: CDR1 SGHTA, CDR2 FQGNSA. This CDR3 has 16 amino acids. CDR3 bases: TGTGCCAGCAGCCTTGGAAGGAGCTCTGGGGCCAACGTCCTGACTTTC. This sequence encodes CASSLGRSSGANVLTF.

This clone was detected only a few times. The rearrangement uses TRBV5-1 and TRBJ2-7; maybe TRBD2 (6 bases). This CDR3 region has 13 residues. Germline V gene data show CDR1 as SGHRS and CDR2 as YFSETQ. V was trimmed by 6 bases and J by 0 bases, leaving 10 bases between them. The chain's CDR3 is CASTGLGSYEQYF. The CDR3 nucleotides are TGCGCCAGCACGGGACTGGGCTCCTACGAGCAGTACTTC.

A few counts support this clone. V and J are TRBV29-1 and TRBJ1-6, with a tentative D call TRBD1 (5 bases). The V and J ends lost 7 bases and 10 bases respectively, with 20 bases between them. This CDR3 region has 14 residues. Germline CDR1 SQVTM, CDR2 ANQGSEA. The DNA of the CDR3 is TGCAGCGAATCACGTCGGCAGGGAAGCTCACCCCTCCACTTT. Translating it yields CSESRRQGSSPLHF.

The chain couples TRBV5-1 to TRBJ2-7, with 8 bases aligning to TRBD2. J was trimmed by 2 bases and V by 3 bases; bases with no gene match: 22. CDR1 SGHRS and CDR2 YFSETQ come from the germline V gene. The CDR3 runs to 20 residues. The CDR3 protein is CASSWREGRSAAGVPYEQYF. CDR3 sequence (DNA): TGCGCCAGCAGCTGGAGGGAGGGTCGCAGCGCAGCGGGGGTCCCCTACGAGCAGTACTTC.

This clone showed up just a few times. V usage is TRBV7-9 and J usage is TRBJ1-2; possibly TRBD1 for D (6 bases). V lost 4 bases, J lost 6 bases, and 12 bases lay in between. Germline V CDR1 and CDR2: SEHNR, FQNEAQ (reference sequence). The CDR3 is 13 residues long. The CDR3 sequence: CASSSQGPDGYTF. CDR3 nucleotide sequence: TGTGCCAGCAGCTCACAGGGCCCCGATGGCTACACCTTC.

Only a few counts were recorded for this clone. CDR3 in DNA: TGCGCCAGCAGCCGGACAGGGAACTACGAGCAGTACTTC. The encoded protein is CASSRTGNYEQYF. The gene calls are TRBV5-1 and TRBJ2-7, with 8 bases matching TRBD1. Germline V gene data show CDR1 as SGHRS and CDR2 as YFSETQ. V lost 4 bases, J lost 3 bases, and 3 bases stayed unmatched. The CDR3 totals 13 residues.

The chain recombines TRBV4-1 with TRBJ2-1, with a tentative D call TRBD1 (5 bases). CDR3 length: 13 residues. Germline CDR1 is MGHRA and CDR2 is YSYEKL. V was shortened by 1 base and J by 8 bases, with 9 bases between the two germline ends. CDR3: CASSQARVDEQFF. DNA of the CDR3: TGCGCCAGCAGCCAAGCCAGGGTGGATGAGCAGTTCTTC.

J is TRBJ1-6 and V is TRBV2; TRBD1 is a possible D gene (5 bases). Trimming shortened V by 4 bases and J by 5 bases, and 9 bases separated the two germline ends. The CDR3 loop spans 14 amino acids. Germline CDR1 and CDR2: SNHLY and FYNNEI. The CDR3, as DNA: TGTGCCAGCAGTGGGGGGTTCAATAATTCACCCCTCCACTTT. It codes for CASSGGFNNSPLHF. Based on the CDR3 plus reference TRBV2 and TRBJ1-6, the full variable domain is EPEVTQTPSHQVTQMGQEVILRCVPISNHLYFYWYRQILGQKVEFLVSFYNNEISEKSEIFDDQFSVERPDGSNFTLKIRSTKLEDSAMYFCASSGGFNNSPLHFGNGTRLTVT.

The chain joins TRBV1 to TRBJ1-4; the table's D gene call, TRBD1, was not cross checked with the DNA. TRBV1 is a known pseudogene. The length of the CDR3 is 17 residues. The CDR3 bases are TGCACCAGCAGCCAACCTTCATTACAGGGTTCGGATGAAAAACTGTTTTTT. Encoded protein: CTSSQPSLQGSDEKLFF.

The gene calls are TRBV29-1 and TRBJ1-1; D remains unclear. V lost 3 bases and J 1 base, leaving 18 bases between the germline ends. Germline CDR1 SQVTM, CDR2 ANQGSEA. This CDR3 region has 16 residues. The CDR3 nucleotides are TGCAGCGTTGATGGTGGGCAGCGCTCCACGAACACTGAAGCTTTCTTT. It yields the protein CSVDGGQRSTNTEAFF.

Of note for this clone: One end of the junction fails to match germline, which may point to a read error. This rearrangement joins TRBV29-1 to TRBJ2-2; 8 bases are shared with TRBD2. This CDR3 is 15 amino acids long. CDR1 is SQVTM, CDR2 ANQGSEA, per germline. Here the CDR3 DNA reads TGCAGCGTGGAAGTGGGACTAGTAAACACCGGGGAGCTGTTTTTT. This sequence encodes CSVEVGLVNTGELFF.

The V call is TRBV27, the J call TRBJ2-2; D is unresolved. This CDR3 has 14 amino acids. The V gene's germline CDR1 is MNHEY and CDR2 SMNVEV (reference sequence). Trimming took 1 base from V and 4 from J, leaving 7 bases between them. CDR3 bases: TGTGCCAGCAGTTTATTCTCGAGCACCGGGGAGCTGTTTTTT. Amino acid sequence: CASSLFSSTGELFF.